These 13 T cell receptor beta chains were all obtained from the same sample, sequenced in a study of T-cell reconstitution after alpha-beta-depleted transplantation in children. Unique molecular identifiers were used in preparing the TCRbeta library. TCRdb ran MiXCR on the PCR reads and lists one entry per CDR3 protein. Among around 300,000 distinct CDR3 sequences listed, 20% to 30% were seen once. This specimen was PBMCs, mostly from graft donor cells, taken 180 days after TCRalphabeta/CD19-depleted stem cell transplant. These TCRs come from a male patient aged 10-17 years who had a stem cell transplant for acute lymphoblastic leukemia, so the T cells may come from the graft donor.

The CDR3 protein is CASSQAPGPRTIYEQYF. The CDR3 DNA is TGTGCCAGCAGCCAAGCCCCGGGACCCCGGACCATTTACGAGCAGTACTTC. V and J are TRBV3-1 and TRBJ2-7; the D gene could be TRBD1 or TRBD2 (5 bases each). V was clipped by 1 base and J by 4 bases, with 20 bases between them. Germline V lookup: CDR1 LGHDT, CDR2 YNNKEL (reference sequence). The CDR3 sequence is 17 residues long.

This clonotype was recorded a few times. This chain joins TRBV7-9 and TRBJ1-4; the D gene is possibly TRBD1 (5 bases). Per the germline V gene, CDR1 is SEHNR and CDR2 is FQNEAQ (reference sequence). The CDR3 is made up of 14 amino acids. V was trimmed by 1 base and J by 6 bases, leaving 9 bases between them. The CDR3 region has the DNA TGTGCCAGCAGCTTAGAGGGGTTATATGAAAAACTGTTTTTT. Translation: CASSLEGLYEKLFF.

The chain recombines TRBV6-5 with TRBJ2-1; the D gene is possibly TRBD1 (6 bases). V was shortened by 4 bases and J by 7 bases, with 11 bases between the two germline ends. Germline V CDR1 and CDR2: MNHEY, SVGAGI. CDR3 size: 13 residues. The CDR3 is CASSSTTGNEQFF. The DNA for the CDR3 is TGTGCCAGCAGTTCTACGACAGGTAATGAGCAGTTCTTC.

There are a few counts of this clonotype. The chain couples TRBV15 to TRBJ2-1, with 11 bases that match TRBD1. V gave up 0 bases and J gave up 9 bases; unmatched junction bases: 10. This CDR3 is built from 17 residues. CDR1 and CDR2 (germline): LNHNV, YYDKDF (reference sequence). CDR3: CATSRDRDRGGMSEQFF. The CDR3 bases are TGTGCCACCAGCAGAGACCGGGACAGGGGGGGAATGAGTGAGCAGTTCTTC.

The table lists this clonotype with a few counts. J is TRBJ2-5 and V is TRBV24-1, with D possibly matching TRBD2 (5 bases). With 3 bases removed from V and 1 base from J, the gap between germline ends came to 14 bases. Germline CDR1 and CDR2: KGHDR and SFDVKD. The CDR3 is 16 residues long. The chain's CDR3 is CATSDGDKRSQETQYF. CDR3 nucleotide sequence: TGTGCCACCAGTGATGGGGATAAGCGGAGCCAAGAGACCCAGTACTTC.

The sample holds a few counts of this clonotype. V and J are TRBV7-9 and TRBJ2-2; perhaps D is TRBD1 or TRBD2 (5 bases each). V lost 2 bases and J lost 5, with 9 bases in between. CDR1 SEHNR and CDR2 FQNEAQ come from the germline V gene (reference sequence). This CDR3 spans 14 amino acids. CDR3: CASSLRGQTGELFF. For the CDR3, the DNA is TGTGCCAGCAGCTTACGGGGCCAAACCGGGGAGCTGTTTTTT.

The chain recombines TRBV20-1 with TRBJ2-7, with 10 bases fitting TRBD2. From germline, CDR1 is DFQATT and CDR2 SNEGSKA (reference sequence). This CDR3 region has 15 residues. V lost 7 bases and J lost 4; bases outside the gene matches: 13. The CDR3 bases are TGCAGTGTTCTACTCCCGGGACTAGCGTCATACGAGCAGTACTTC. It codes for CSVLLPGLASYEQYF.

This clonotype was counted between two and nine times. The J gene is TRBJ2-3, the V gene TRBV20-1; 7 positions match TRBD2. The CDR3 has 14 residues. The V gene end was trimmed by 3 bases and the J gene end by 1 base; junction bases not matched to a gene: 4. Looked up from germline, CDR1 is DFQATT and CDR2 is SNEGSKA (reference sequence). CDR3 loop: CSASRREGTDTQYF. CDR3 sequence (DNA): TGCAGTGCTAGTCGACGGGAGGGCACAGATACGCAGTATTTT.

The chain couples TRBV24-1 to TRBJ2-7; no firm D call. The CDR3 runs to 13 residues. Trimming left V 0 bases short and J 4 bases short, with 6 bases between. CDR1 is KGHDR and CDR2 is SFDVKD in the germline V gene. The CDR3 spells CATSDLAGYEQYF. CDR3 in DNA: TGTGCCACCAGTGATTTGGCCGGTTACGAGCAGTACTTC.

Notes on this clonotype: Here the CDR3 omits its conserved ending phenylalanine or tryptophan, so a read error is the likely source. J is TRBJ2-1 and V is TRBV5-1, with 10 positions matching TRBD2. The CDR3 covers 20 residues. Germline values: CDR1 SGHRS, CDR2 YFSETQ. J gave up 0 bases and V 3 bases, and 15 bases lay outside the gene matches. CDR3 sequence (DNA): TGCGCCAGCAGCTACCGTGGTGGGACTAGCGTTCTCAGCTCCTACAATGAGCAGTTCTTG. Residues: CASSYRGGTSVLSSYNEQFL.

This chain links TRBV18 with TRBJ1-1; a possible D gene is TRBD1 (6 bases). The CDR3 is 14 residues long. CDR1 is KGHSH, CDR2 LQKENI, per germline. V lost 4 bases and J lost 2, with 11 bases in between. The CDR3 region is CASSRLTGNTEAFF. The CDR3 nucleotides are TGTGCCAGCTCACGGCTGACAGGTAACACTGAAGCTTTCTTT.

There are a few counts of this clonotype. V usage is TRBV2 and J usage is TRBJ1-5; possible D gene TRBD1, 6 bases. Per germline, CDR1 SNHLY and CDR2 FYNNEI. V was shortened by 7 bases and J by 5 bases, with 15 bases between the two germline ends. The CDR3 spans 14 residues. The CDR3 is CASKTQGGYQPQHF. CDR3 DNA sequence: TGTGCCAGCAAAACACAGGGTGGTTATCAGCCCCAGCATTTT.

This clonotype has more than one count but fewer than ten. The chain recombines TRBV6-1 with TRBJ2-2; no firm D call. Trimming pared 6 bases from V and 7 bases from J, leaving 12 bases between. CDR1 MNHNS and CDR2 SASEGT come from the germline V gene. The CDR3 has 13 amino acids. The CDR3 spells CASRVETHGELFF. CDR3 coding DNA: TGTGCCAGCAGAGTAGAGACCCACGGGGAGCTGTTTTTT.